The 4 T cell receptor beta chains listed next were all sequenced from one sample in a study of radiation and T cells in renal cell carcinoma. Profiled with immunoSEQ multiplex PCR; TCRdb holds only in-frame clones, not every one. The sample yields about 130,000 clones, around nine tenths seen once. Sample time point: baseline pretreatment blood. Treatment denoted: 15 Gy SBRT to primary tumor, nephrectomy 4 weeks later. The sample in question was blood, obtained from a patient whose treatment included radiotherapy and nephrectomy. The receptors here all came from a woman in her 50s with renal cell carcinoma.

This chain connects TRBV19 to TRBJ1-3; D call uncertain. CDR1 is LNHDA, CDR2 SQIVND, per germline (reference sequence). The CDR3 is 13 amino acids. Trimming shortened V by 5 bases and J by 0 bases, and 5 bases separated the two germline ends. CDR3 sequence reads: CASSFVSGNTIYF. In nucleotides, the CDR3 is TGTGCCAGTAGTTTTGTCTCTGGAAACACCATATATTTT.

This sequence joins TRBV5-4 and TRBJ1-6; no clear D. This CDR3 comprises 16 residues. Germline values: CDR1 SGHNT, CDR2 YYREEE (reference sequence). V was shortened by 4 bases and J by 5 bases, with 16 bases between the two germline ends. DNA of the CDR3: TGTGCCAGCAGCAGGGTGGAAACCCGCAATAATTCACCCCTCCACTTT. It specifies CASSRVETRNNSPLHF.

The chain carries TRBV5-6 and TRBJ1-2; D perhaps matches TRBD1 (6 bases). The CDR3 contains 14 residues. Trimming removed 0 bases from V and 10 bases from J, with 16 bases in between. CDR1 is SGHDT, CDR2 YYEEEE, per germline. Here the CDR3 DNA reads TGTGCCAGCAGCTTGGTTCAGGGGACAACAGCCTACACCTTC. Protein product: CASSLVQGTTAYTF.

The chain uses TRBV13 and TRBJ2-7, with D possibly TRBD1 on 5 matching bases. Trimming pared 5 bases from V and 1 base from J, leaving 12 bases between. The CDR3 loop spans 14 amino acids. In germline, CDR1 is PRHDT, CDR2 FYEKMQ (reference sequence). The CDR3 DNA reads TGTGCCAGCAGCCGGACACCATCATCCTACGAGCAGTACTTC. Its translation is CASSRTPSSYEQYF.